This T cell receptor (beta chain) was identified in a study of blood T cell repertoires in COVID-19 (dated by TCRdb to the early 2020s). As for the study more broadly: Samples covering the acute and convalescent phases of COVID-19 were provided by collaborators in the United States, Italy and Spain. The dataset comprised deeply sampled blood TCRbeta repertoires from subjects exposed to, actively infected with, or recovered from COVID-19. The samples were drawn from the first 160 participants of the ongoing ImmuneRACE study and from some 1,300 subjects provided by 6 global collaborators. Sample metadata almost always included a de-identified subject ID, COVID-19 status, age in years and sex. Where available, HLA class I and class II types were taken from metadata supplied by the sample provider and were not determined by assay-based typing. The repertoires were released in a freely available public database meant as a resource for research on the immune response to SARS-CoV-2. The material from the prospective study consisted of cDNA or gDNA derived from T cells, B-cell-depleted T cells, or PBMCs.

Comment on this clone: Its antigen has not been determined. No quality values exist for individual bases; no much larger clone is one base distant.

Enrolling through a virtual design, the prospective study's participants ranged in age from roughly 18 to 100 years and lived across 20 to 25 United States geographic areas. In the prospective study, cohorts were assigned on the basis of participant-reported clinical history obtained from a screening survey and a study questionnaire. ImmuneRACE Cohort 3 recovered participants were defined by two consecutive negative NP/OP PCR tests, healthcare professional clearance, or symptom resolution. Mobile phlebotomists in the prospective study collected whole blood, serum and a nasopharyngeal or oropharyngeal swab from every participant. Prospective study participants could optionally give additional blood draws and questionnaires over an approximately 2-month period. Prospective study blood samples were shipped either frozen or at room temperature before DNA extraction. CDR1 and CDR2 are read off the germline V gene as MNHEY and SVGEGT. Measured from the cysteine to the phenylalanine, the CDR3 is 14 residues long. Left in the record is the CDR3 DNA by itself, 42 bases read in frame from the first base. V was cut back by 6 bases and J by 1 base, leaving a gap of 12 bases between them.

TCRbeta CDR3 regions were amplified from genomic DNA by means of the immunoSEQ Assay, a bias-controlled multiplex PCR. The original methods were these. Nucleated cell counts per sample were estimated from amplification of reference gene primers within the assay. To quantify the absolute abundance of each unique TCRbeta CDR3 rearrangement, sequence reads were collapsed and filtered. For each sample, productive Simpson clonality was calculated by taking the square root of Simpson's diversity index across productive rearrangements. This immuneACCESS table, as held by TCRdb, lists in-frame sequences with V and J called but not all clones. Of the missing ones, under half trace to an unresolved V gene in checked studies; the others have no known cause. That table supplies the V and J calls and clone size; D and trimming were determined from the DNA. This sample holds around 290,000 clones; roughly 90% were observed only once. Around 1.1% of the sample rests with the top ten.

Results the study describes overall, beyond this receptor: The quantity of clinical and demographic metadata differed by source and by participant and was supplied without curation.

Sequences were obtained from PBMCs or T cells enriched from blood (not recorded which). The receptor was isolated from a woman aged 25 to 45 who had recovered from COVID-19. This chain joins TRBV6-2 or TRBV6-3 to TRBJ1-1; the D gene is possibly TRBD1, with 5 bases matching. The DNA sequence reads TGTGCCAGCAGCGTGACAGCCTCGAACACTGAAGCTTTCTTT. Translated, it reads CASSVTASNTEAFF.